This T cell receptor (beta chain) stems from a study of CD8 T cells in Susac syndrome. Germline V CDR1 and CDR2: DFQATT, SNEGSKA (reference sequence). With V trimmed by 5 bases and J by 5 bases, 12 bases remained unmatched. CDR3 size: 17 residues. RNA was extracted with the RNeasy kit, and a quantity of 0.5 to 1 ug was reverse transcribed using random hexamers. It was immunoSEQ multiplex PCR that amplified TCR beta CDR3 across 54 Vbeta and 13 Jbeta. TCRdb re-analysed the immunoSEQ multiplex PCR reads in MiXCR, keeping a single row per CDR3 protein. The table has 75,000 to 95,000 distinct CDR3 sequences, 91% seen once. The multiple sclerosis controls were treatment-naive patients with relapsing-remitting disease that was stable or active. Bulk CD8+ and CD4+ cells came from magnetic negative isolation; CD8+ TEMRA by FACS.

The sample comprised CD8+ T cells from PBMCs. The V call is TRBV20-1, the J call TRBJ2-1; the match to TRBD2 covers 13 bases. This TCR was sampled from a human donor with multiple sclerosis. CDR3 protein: CSAAMGGLAGRDNEQFF. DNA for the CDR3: TGCAGTGCTGCTATGGGGGGACTAGCGGGACGCGACAATGAGCAGTTCTTC.